This paragraph covers one T cell receptor (beta chain) sequence. CDR1 is LNHDA, CDR2 SQIVND, per germline (reference sequence). There are 15 residues in the CDR3. Germline trimming cut 2 bases from V and 9 bases from J; bases unmatched to any gene: 6. In the source study's methods: Nucleated cell number was recorded as an estimate derived from reference gene primer amplification. The protocol was immunoSEQ multiplex PCR, while the TCRdb copy is restricted to in-frame clones and leaves out a portion. The DNA was the basis for D and trimming; V, J and clone size are from that table. The sample contains over 100,000 clones, about nine tenths of which appear only once. The entry originates in a study of blood T cell repertoires in COVID-19.

Sequenced input: peripheral blood. The sequence derives from an older woman with COVID-19, enrolled during active disease. V is TRBV19 and J is TRBJ2-3; 12 bases are a match to TRBD2. CDR3 DNA sequence: TGTGCCAGTAGTATATCAACTAGCGGGGGGTTCACGCAGTATTTT. The encoded protein is CASSISTSGGFTQYF.